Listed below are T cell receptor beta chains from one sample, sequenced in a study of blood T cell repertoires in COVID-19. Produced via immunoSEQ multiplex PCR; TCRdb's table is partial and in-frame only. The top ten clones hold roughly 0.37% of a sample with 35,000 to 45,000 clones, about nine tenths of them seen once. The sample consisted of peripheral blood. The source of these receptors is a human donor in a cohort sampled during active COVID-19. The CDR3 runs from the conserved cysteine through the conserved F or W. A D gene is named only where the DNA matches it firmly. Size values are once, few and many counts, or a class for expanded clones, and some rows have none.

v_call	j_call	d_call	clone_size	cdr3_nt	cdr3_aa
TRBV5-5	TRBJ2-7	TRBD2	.	TGTGCCAGCAGCTTGGCTTCGGGACTAGCCTTCTCCTACGAGCAGTACTTC	CASSLASGLAFSYEQYF
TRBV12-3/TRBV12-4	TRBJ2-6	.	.	TGTGCCAGCAGTTTGGCCGTGGCCAACGTCCTGACTTTC	CASSLAVANVLTF
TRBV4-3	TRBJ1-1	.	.	TGCGCCAGCAGCCAGACAGAGAACACTGAAGCTTTCTTT	CASSQTENTEAFF
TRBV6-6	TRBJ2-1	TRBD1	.	TGTGCCAGCAGAACCGGGACAGGGCCCTACAATGAGCAGTTCTTC	CASRTGTGPYNEQFF
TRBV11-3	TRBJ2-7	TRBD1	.	TGTGCCAGCAGCTCTGGGACAGGCTACGAGCAGTACTTC	CASSSGTGYEQYF
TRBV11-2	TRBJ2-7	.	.	TGTGCCAGCAGCTTAGTGTTAGGGGTGATATACGAGCAGTACTTC	CASSLVLGVIYEQYF
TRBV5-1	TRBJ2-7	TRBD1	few	TGCGCCAGCGGACAGGGTTCCCTCCGCTACGAGCAGTACTTC	CASGQGSLRYEQYF
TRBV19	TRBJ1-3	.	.	TGTGCCAGTAACGGAGACCCTGGAAACACCATATATTTT	CASNGDPGNTIYF
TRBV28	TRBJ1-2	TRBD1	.	TGTGCCAGCACCCAGGCCGGGACAGGGTACGGCTACACCTTC	CASTQAGTGYGYTF
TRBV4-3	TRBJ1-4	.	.	TGCGCCAGCAGCCAAGAAAGTATCGGTGAAAAACTGTTTTTT	CASSQESIGEKLFF
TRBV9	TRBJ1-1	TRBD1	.	TGTGCCAGCAGCGCCAGGGGGCAGAACACTGAAGCTTTCTTT	CASSARGQNTEAFF
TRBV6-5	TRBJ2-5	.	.	TGTGCCAGCAGTTTACAGGTGGCCGATGAGACCCAGTACTTC	CASSLQVADETQYF
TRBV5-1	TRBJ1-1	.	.	TGCGCCAGCAGCTTTGGAACAGGCCTGAACACTGAAGCTTTCTTT	CASSFGTGLNTEAFF
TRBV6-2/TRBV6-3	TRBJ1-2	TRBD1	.	TGTGCCAGCAGTTACGGGACAGCCTTCTATGGCTACACCTTC	CASSYGTAFYGYTF
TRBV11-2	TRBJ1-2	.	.	TGTGCCAGCAGCTTCGGGGGAGGGCGTACAGGTGGCTACACCTTC	CASSFGGGRTGGYTF
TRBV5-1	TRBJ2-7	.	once	TGCGCCAGCAGCAGGAGGACCTCCTACGAGCAGTACTTC	CASSRRTSYEQYF
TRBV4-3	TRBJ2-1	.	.	TGCGCCAGCAGCCAAGAGCACGGACACCGCTACAATGAGCAGTTCTTC	CASSQEHGHRYNEQFF
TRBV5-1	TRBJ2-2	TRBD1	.	TGCGCCAGCGCCAACCGGCGGACAGGGGATGGTTCCGGGGAGCTGTTTTTT	CASANRRTGDGSGELFF
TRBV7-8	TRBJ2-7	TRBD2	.	TGTGCCAGCAGCTTGACTAGCGGGACCTACGAGCAGTACTTC	CASSLTSGTYEQYF
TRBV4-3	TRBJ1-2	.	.	TGCGCCAGCAGCCAAGATTACCAGGGAAGTGGCTACACCTTC	CASSQDYQGSGYTF
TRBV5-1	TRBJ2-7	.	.	TGCGCCAGCAGCCAGGACATCCACGAGCAGTACTTC	CASSQDIHEQYF
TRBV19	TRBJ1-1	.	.	TGTGCCAGTAGTCCCGGAGGAGTGAACACTGAAGCTTTCTTT	CASSPGGVNTEAFF
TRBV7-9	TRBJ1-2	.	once	TGTGCCAGCAGCTTAGTGAACAGGGAGTCGCTCTATGGCTACACCTTC	CASSLVNRESLYGYTF
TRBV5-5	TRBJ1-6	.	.	TGTGCCAGCAGCTTGGCCGGGGGGAGCTCCTATAATTCACCCCTCCACTTT	CASSLAGGSSYNSPLHF
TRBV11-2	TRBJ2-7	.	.	TGTGCCAGCAGCTTAGAGGTTCAAGGGGCCTATTCGACCTACGAGCAGTACTTC	CASSLEVQGAYSTYEQYF
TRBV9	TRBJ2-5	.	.	TGTGCCAGCAGCCTGAGGACCTTCCGGGGGGAGACCCAGTACTTC	CASSLRTFRGETQYF
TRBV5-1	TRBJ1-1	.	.	TGCGCCAGCAGGGGTTCGGGCAGGGACACTGAAGCTTTCTTT	CASRGSGRDTEAFF
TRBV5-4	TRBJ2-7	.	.	TGTGCCAGCACTACTGACAGGTCCTACGAGCAGTACTTC	CASTTDRSYEQYF
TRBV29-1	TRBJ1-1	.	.	TGCAGCGTTGAATTTAGCCCCTCGGGGACTGAAGCTTTCTTT	CSVEFSPSGTEAFF
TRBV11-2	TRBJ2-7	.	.	TGTGCCAGCAGCCCCTCCAGATTTCGACAGCTCACAGCCTACGAGCAGTACTTC	CASSPSRFRQLTAYEQYF
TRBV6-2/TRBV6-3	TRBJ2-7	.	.	TGTGCCAGCAGCTCCTACGGTCAAGCCTACGAGCAGTACTTC	CASSSYGQAYEQYF
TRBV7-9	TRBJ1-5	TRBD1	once	TGTGCCAGCAGCTTAGTAGTAGGGGCGGACAGGCCTAATCAGCCCCAGCATTTT	CASSLVVGADRPNQPQHF
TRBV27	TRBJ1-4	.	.	TGTGCCAGCAGTTTAGCCACAGCTTCTAATGAAAAACTGTTTTTT	CASSLATASNEKLFF
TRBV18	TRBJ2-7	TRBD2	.	TGTGCCAGCTCACCTCTTCCGGGACTAGCGGGGGGAATCTCCTACGAGCAGTACTTC	CASSPLPGLAGGISYEQYF
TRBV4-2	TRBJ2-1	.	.	TGTGCCAGCAGCCAAGCACACCTCCCCCTTTACAATGAGCAGTTCTTC	CASSQAHLPLYNEQFF
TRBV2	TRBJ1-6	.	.	TGTGCCAGCAGTGAGGAGGGCCAGGGTTCACCCCTCCACTTT	CASSEEGQGSPLHF
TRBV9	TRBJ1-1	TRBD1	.	TGTGCCAGCGGGCGGGACGGACAGGCGGGTGAAGCTTTCTTT	CASGRDGQAGEAFF
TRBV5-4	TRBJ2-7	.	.	TGTGCCAGCAGCTTAGGGGGAAGCTCCTACGAGCAGTACTTC	CASSLGGSSYEQYF
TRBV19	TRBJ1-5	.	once	TGTGCCAGTACTATCAGGGGTGGTCAGCCCCAGCATTTT	CASTIRGGQPQHF
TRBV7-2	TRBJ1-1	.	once	TGTGCCAGCATCCTAAGCACCATGAACACTGAAGCTTTCTTT	CASILSTMNTEAFF
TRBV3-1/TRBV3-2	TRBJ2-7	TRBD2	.	TGTGCCAGCAGCGCACGTAGGGATAGCGGGGGGCCTCCCTACGAGCAGTACTTC	CASSARRDSGGPPYEQYF
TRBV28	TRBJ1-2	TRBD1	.	TGTGCCAGCAGTGACAGGGGGCGCGGGAGCTATGGCTACACCTTC	CASSDRGRGSYGYTF
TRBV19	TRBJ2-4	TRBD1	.	TGTGCCAGTACCGAAACAGGGGTTGAACTAGCCAAAAACATTCAGTACTTC	CASTETGVELAKNIQYF
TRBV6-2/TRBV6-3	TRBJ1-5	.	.	TGTGCCAGCAGTCCGACTGTAGTCCCCCAGCATTTT	CASSPTVVPQHF
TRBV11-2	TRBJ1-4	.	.	TGTGCCAGCAGCTTAGCTTCCTGGGGCACTAATGAAAAACTGTTTTTT	CASSLASWGTNEKLFF